The 19 T cell receptor beta chains given below trace back to one sample, sequenced in a study of blood T cell repertoires in COVID-19. The protocol was immunoSEQ multiplex PCR, while the TCRdb copy is restricted to in-frame clones and leaves out a portion. This table holds around 97,000 clones, roughly nine tenths found once. Sequenced material: peripheral blood. The receptors shown here come from a woman older than 75 in a cohort sampled during active COVID-19.

The CDR3, as DNA: TGTGCCAGCTCACCGAACAGTGATAATTCACCCCTCCACTTT. It translates to CASSPNSDNSPLHF. The chain uses TRBV18 and TRBJ1-6, with D uncertain. The CDR3 contains 14 residues. Germline assignment: CDR1 KGHSH and CDR2 LQKENI. Trimming took 3 bases from V and 5 from J, leaving 8 bases between them.

The chain recombines TRBV5-6 with TRBJ2-1; D is possibly TRBD1 (6 bases). The CDR3 length is 12 residues. V gave up 5 bases and J gave up 5 bases, with 8 bases separating them. Germline V gene lookup returns CDR1 SGHDT and CDR2 YYEEEE. CDR3 residues: CASSRQDNEQFF. CDR3 coding DNA: TGTGCCAGCAGTAGACAGGACAATGAGCAGTTCTTC.

The chain recombines TRBV28 with TRBJ2-2, with 8 bases that match TRBD2. Losses at the gene ends were 10 bases for V and 3 bases for J; bases not matched to a gene: 7. The CDR3 has 14 amino acids. CDR1 is MDHEN and CDR2 is SYDVKM in the germline V gene. The CDR3 DNA reads TGTGCCAACGCAGCGGGAGTGGACACCGGGGAGCTGTTTTTT. Amino acids: CANAAGVDTGELFF.

The chain has TRBV4-2 and TRBJ2-3, with 7 bases identical to TRBD1. Germline loops: CDR1 LGHNA, CDR2 YNFKEQ. The ends lost 4 bases at V and 5 bases at J; junction bases unmatched: 15. The CDR3 sequence is 17 residues long. CDR3 in amino acids: CASSRSTGAATVDTQYF. CDR3 nucleotide sequence: TGTGCCAGCAGCCGCTCCACAGGGGCCGCGACCGTAGATACGCAGTATTTT.

The rearrangement uses TRBV21-1 and TRBJ1-5; the table's D call, TRBD1, has no DNA check behind it. TRBV21-1 is annotated as a pseudogene. This CDR3 is 15 amino acids long. CDR3 region: CASSKAWTGPQPQHF. CDR3 sequence (DNA): TGTGCCAGCAGCAAAGCTTGGACAGGGCCTCAGCCCCAGCATTTT.

CDR3 in amino acids: CASSQGLAGASYEQYF. DNA of the CDR3: TGCGCCAGCAGCCAAGGACTAGCGGGAGCTTCCTACGAGCAGTACTTC. The V call is TRBV4-1, the J call TRBJ2-7; 12 nucleotides line up with TRBD2. Germline CDR1 MGHRA, CDR2 YSYEKL. V was pared by 1 base and J by 1 base, with 2 bases of the junction left unmatched. The CDR3 is made up of 16 amino acids.

The chain is built from TRBV19 and TRBJ1-4; 7 bases agree with TRBD1. Germline V gene lookup returns CDR1 LNHDA and CDR2 SQIVND (reference sequence). Trimming removed 7 bases from V and 7 bases from J; junction bases left unmatched: 9. CDR3 length equals 14 residues. The CDR3 DNA follows: TGTGCCAGTACCGCCGGGACAGTGGGTGAAAAACTGTTTTTT. Protein product: CASTAGTVGEKLFF. The variable domain in full, completed from reference TRBV19 and TRBJ1-4, reads DGGITQSPKYLFRKEGQNVTLSCEQNLNHDAMYWYRQDPGQGLRLIYYSQIVNDFQKGDIAEGYSVSREKKESFPLTVTSAQKNPTAFYLCASTAGTVGEKLFFGSGTQLSVL.

The chain couples TRBV7-3 to TRBJ2-5; the D is unclear. CDR1 and CDR2 from the germline V gene are SGHTA and FQGTGA. V was shortened by 0 bases and J by 1 base, with 3 bases between the two germline ends. The CDR3 runs to 13 residues. The CDR3 nucleotides read TGTGCCAGCAGCTTAACGGCCCAAGAGACCCAGTACTTC. It codes for CASSLTAQETQYF.

The chain recombines TRBV7-2 with TRBJ1-5, with 9 bases aligning to TRBD1. CDR1 is SGHTA, CDR2 FQGNSA, per germline. V trimming: 3 bases; J trimming: 3 bases; junction bases outside the gene matches: 6. The CDR3 contains 16 residues. The CDR3 here is CASSLWDREFNQPQHF. The DNA of the CDR3 is TGTGCCAGCAGCTTGTGGGACAGGGAGTTCAATCAGCCCCAGCATTTT.

The genes are TRBV6-6 and TRBJ1-1, with a tentative D call TRBD1 (5 bases). V shed 4 bases and J shed 3 bases, with 12 bases lying between them. CDR1 is MNHNY, CDR2 SVGAGI, per germline (reference sequence). CDR3 length: 14 amino acids. The CDR3, as DNA: TGTGCCAGCAGTTTCGGTAGGGGTGACACTGAAGCTTTCTTT. It is translated as CASSFGRGDTEAFF.

The gene calls are TRBV28 and TRBJ2-7; D remains unclear. The germline gives CDR1 MDHEN, CDR2 SYDVKM. The length of the CDR3 is 12 residues. The V gene lost 2 bases and the J gene lost 7 bases, with 9 bases spanning the gap. CDR3 nucleotides: TGTGCCAGCAGTTTAAAACGGAGAGAGCAGTACTTC. The encoded protein is CASSLKRREQYF.

The chain links TRBV3-1 (or the pseudogene TRBV3-2) to TRBJ1-4; D possibly corresponds to TRBD1 (5 bases). Trimming shortened V by 0 bases and J by 4 bases, and 9 bases separated the two germline ends. The CDR3 sequence is 15 residues long. The germline CDR1 and CDR2 sequences are LGHDT and YNNKEL (reference sequence). This chain's CDR3 is CASSQDGGDNEKLFF. The CDR3 nucleotides are TGTGCCAGCAGCCAAGATGGGGGGGATAATGAAAAACTGTTTTTT.

The chain carries TRBV3-1 (or the pseudogene TRBV3-2) and TRBJ2-7, with TRBD2 matching 9 bases. Germline V lookup: CDR1 LGHDT, CDR2 YNNKEL (reference sequence). Trimming at V came to 0 bases and at J to 4 bases, leaving 7 bases not matched to a gene. The CDR3 loop spans 16 amino acids. The CDR3 bases are TGTGCCAGCAGCCAAGACCGTCTAGCGGGAAAGTACGAGCAGTACTTC. The encoded protein is CASSQDRLAGKYEQYF.

This sequence joins TRBV5-1 and TRBJ2-1; the match to TRBD2 covers 14 bases. CDR1 SGHRS and CDR2 YFSETQ come from the germline V gene. Losses at the gene ends were 5 bases for V and 9 bases for J; bases not matched to a gene: 25. CDR3 size: 21 residues. The DNA for the CDR3 is TGCGCCAGCAGTCGGACAGGGCCGGGACTAGCGGGAGTAGAAAGAGGTGGTGAGCAGTTCTTC. Translating gives CASSRTGPGLAGVERGGEQFF.

The chain carries TRBV15 and TRBJ2-1, with D maybe TRBD1 (5 bases). V was trimmed by 2 bases and J by 3 bases, leaving 8 bases between them. The CDR3 length is 14 residues. Germline V gene sequence: CDR1 LNHNV, CDR2 YYDKDF (reference sequence). CDR3 sequence reads: CATSRPGIYNEQFF. Written as DNA, the CDR3 is TGTGCCACCAGCAGACCAGGGATCTACAATGAGCAGTTCTTC.

J is TRBJ1-5 and V is TRBV18; D is unresolved. V was clipped by 3 bases and J by 5 bases, with 14 bases between them. The germline V gene encodes CDR1 KGHSH and CDR2 LQKENI. This CDR3 has 15 amino acids. CDR3 in DNA: TGTGCCAGCTCACCCTCGGCAGGTCCCCATCAGCCCCAGCATTTT. Translated: CASSPSAGPHQPQHF.

The chain uses TRBV4-1 and TRBJ2-7, with 7 bases aligning to TRBD2. Per germline, CDR1 MGHRA and CDR2 YSYEKL. CDR3 length: 16 amino acids. After removal of 1 base from V and 3 bases from J, the junction contained 9 bases not matched to a gene. The CDR3 reads CASSQAGTGGYYEQYF. CDR3 DNA: TGCGCCAGCAGCCAAGCCGGGACGGGGGGTTACTACGAGCAGTACTTC.

The CDR3 reads CASRARNSYEQYF. The CDR3 nucleotides are TGTGCCAGCAGGGCCAGGAATTCCTACGAGCAGTACTTC. The gene calls are TRBV27 and TRBJ2-7; the D is unclear. From germline, CDR1 is MNHEY and CDR2 SMNVEV (reference sequence). Deletions cut 6 bases from V and 1 base from J, with 10 bases between. This CDR3 contains 13 residues.

The chain couples TRBV12-5 to TRBJ2-3; 10 nucleotides align to TRBD1. Germline CDR1 and CDR2: LGHNT and FRNRAP. The CDR3 spans 16 residues. The ends lost 7 bases at V and 3 bases at J; junction bases unmatched: 10. CDR3 sequence reads: CASVRPGTGETDTQYF. The CDR3 bases are TGTGCTAGTGTTCGACCCGGGACAGGGGAAACAGATACGCAGTATTTT.